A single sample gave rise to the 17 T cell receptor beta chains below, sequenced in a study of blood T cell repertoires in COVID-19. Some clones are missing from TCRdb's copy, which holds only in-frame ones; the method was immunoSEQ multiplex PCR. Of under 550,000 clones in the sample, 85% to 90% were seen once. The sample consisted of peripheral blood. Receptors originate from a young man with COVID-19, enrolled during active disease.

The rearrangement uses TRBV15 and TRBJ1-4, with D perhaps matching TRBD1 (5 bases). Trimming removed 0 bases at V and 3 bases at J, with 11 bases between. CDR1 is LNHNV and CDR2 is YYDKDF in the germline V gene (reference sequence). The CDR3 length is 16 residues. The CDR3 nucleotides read TGTGCCACCAGCAGAGAGTCAAGGGGTGCTAATGAAAAACTGTTTTTT. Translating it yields CATSRESRGANEKLFF.

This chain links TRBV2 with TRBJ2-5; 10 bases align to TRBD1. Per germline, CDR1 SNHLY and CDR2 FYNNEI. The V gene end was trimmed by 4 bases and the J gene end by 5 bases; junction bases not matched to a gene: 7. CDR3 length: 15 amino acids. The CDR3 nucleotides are TGTGCCAGCAGTGGGGACAGGGGCCTTGGTGAGACCCAGTACTTC. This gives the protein CASSGDRGLGETQYF.

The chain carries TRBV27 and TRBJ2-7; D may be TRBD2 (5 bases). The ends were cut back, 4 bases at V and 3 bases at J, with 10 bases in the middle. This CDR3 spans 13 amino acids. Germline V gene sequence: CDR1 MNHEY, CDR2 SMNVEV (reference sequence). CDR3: CASSYGESYEQYF. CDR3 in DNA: TGTGCCAGCAGTTACGGGGAGAGCTACGAGCAGTACTTC.

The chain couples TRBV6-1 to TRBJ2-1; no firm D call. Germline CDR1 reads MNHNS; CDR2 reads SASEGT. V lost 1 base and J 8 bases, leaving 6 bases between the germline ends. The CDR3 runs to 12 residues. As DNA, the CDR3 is TGTGCCAGCAGTGAAGTTCGTGATGAGCAGTTCTTC. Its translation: CASSEVRDEQFF.

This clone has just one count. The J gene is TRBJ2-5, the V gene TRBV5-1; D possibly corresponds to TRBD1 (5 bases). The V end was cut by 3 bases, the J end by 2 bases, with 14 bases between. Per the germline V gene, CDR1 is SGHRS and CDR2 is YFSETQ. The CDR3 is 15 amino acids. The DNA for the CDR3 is TGCGCCAGCAGCTCGTTGGGGCAGGGTCAAGAGACCCAGTACTTC. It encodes CASSSLGQGQETQYF. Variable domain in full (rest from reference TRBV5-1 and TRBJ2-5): KAGVTQTPRYLIKTRGQQVTLSCSPISGHRSVSWYQQTPGQGLQFLFEYFSETQRNKGNFPGRFSGRQFSNSRSEMNVSTLELGDSALYLCASSSLGQGQETQYFGPGTRLLVL.

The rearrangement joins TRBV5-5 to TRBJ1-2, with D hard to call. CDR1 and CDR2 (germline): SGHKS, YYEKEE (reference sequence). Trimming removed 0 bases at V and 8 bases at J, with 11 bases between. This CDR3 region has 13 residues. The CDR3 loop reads CASSLGVRGGYTF. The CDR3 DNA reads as TGTGCCAGCAGCTTGGGGGTCCGGGGAGGCTACACCTTC.

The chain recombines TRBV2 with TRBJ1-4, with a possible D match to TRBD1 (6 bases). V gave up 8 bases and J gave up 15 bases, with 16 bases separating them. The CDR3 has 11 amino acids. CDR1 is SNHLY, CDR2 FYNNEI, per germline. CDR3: CASGGGPSMFF. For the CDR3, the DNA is TGTGCCAGCGGGGGCGGGCCATCGATGTTTTTT. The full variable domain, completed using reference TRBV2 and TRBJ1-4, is EPEVTQTPSHQVTQMGQEVILRCVPISNHLYFYWYRQILGQKVEFLVSFYNNEISEKSEIFDDQFSVERPDGSNFTLKIRSTKLEDSAMYFCASGGGPSMFFGSGTQLSVL.

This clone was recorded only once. In DNA form, the CDR3 reads TGTGCCAGTAGAGAAGGGACAGGACCAATAAGGGTCACTGAAGCTTTCTTT. Residues: CASREGTGPIRVTEAFF. This sequence joins TRBV19 and TRBJ1-1, with 8 bases matching TRBD1. V was pared by 6 bases and J by 4 bases, with 16 bases of the junction left unmatched. Germline lookup yields CDR1 LNHDA and CDR2 SQIVND (reference sequence). The CDR3 length is 17 residues.

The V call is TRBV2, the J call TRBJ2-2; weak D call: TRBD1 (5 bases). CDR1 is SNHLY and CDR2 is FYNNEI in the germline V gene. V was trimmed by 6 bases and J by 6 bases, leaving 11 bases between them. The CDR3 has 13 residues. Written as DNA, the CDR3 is TGTGCCAGCAGCCAAAGGGGCGCCGGGGAGCTGTTTTTT. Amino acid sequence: CASSQRGAGELFF.

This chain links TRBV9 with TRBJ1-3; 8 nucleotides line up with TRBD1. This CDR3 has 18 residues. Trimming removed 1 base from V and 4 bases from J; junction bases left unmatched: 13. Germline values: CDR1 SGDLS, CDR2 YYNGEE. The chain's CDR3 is CASSVSAPQGAPGNTIYF. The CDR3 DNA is TGTGCCAGCAGCGTATCTGCACCTCAGGGGGCGCCCGGAAACACCATATATTTT.

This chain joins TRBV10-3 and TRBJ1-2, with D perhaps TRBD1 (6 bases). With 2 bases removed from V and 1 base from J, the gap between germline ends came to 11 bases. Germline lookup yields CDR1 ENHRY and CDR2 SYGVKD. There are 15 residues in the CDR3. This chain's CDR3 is CAISEAAGVNYGYTF. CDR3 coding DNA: TGTGCCATCAGTGAGGCGGCAGGGGTTAACTATGGCTACACCTTC.

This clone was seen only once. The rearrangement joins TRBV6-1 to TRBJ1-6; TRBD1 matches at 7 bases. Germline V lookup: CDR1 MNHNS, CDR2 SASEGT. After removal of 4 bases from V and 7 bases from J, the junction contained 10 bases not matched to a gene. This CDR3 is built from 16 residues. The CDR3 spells CASSATGAVGNSPLHF. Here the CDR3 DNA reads TGTGCCAGCAGTGCTACAGGGGCCGTCGGAAATTCACCCCTCCACTTT.

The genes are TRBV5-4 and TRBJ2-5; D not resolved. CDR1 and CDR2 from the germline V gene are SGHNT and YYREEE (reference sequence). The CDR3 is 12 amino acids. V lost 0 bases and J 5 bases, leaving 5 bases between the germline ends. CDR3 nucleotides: TGTGCCAGCAGCTTGGGCAGGGAGACCCAGTACTTC. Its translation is CASSLGRETQYF.

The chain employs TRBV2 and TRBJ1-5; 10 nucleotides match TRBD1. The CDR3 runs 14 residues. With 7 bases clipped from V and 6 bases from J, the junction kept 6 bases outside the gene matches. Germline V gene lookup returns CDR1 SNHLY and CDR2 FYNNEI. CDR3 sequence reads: CASNTGTGVQPQHF. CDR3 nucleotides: TGTGCCAGCAATACCGGGACAGGGGTTCAGCCCCAGCATTTT.

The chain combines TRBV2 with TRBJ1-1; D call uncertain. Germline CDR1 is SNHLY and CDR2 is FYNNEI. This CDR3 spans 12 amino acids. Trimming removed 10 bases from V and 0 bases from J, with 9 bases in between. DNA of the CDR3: TGTGCCACCGAAGAGATGAACACTGAAGCTTTCTTT. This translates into CATEEMNTEAFF. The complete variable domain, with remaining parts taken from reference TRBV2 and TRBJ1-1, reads EPEVTQTPSHQVTQMGQEVILRCVPISNHLYFYWYRQILGQKVEFLVSFYNNEISEKSEIFDDQFSVERPDGSNFTLKIRSTKLEDSAMYFCATEEMNTEAFFGQGTRLTVV.

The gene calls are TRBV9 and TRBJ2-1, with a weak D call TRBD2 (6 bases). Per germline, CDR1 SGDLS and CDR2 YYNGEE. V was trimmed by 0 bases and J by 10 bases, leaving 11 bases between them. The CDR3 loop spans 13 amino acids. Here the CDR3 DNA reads TGTGCCAGCAGCGTAGGTGGGGGGAGCGAGCAGTTCTTC. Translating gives CASSVGGGSEQFF.

CDR3 loop: CAWSEQGSQPQHF. In DNA form, the CDR3 reads TGTGCCTGGAGCGAACAGGGGAGTCAGCCCCAGCATTTT. The rearrangement joins TRBV30 to TRBJ1-5; TRBD1 matches at 7 bases. The V segment lost 3 bases and the J segment 6 bases; nucleotides outside the gene matches: 5. Germline CDR1 is GTSNPN and CDR2 is SVGIG (reference sequence). CDR3 length equals 13 residues. Full variable domain (remainder filled in from reference TRBV30 and TRBJ1-5): SQTIHQWPATLVQPVGSPLSLECTVEGTSNPNLYWYRQAAGRGLQLLFYSVGIGQISSEVPQNLSASRPQDRQFILSSKKLLLSDSGFYLCAWSEQGSQPQHFGDGTRLSIL.